The 15 T cell receptor beta chains reported below all come from one sample, sequenced in a study of OX40 agonist ivuxolimab in advanced cancers. The method was the immunoSEQ multiplex PCR assay. TCRdb holds this immuneACCESS table with in-frame rearrangements only. Some clones are missing; in checked studies, unresolved V genes explain under half, and the rest has no known cause. This sample gives some 41,000 clones in total; 70% to 90% of them show up just once. The top ten clonotypes cover 2% to 2.5% of the sample. Sequenced material: CD4+ or CD8+ T cells sorted from blood, taken in a trial of the OX40 agonist ivuxolimab. These receptors were obtained from an adult with an advanced solid tumor such as melanoma, head and neck, liver or kidney cancer.

V is TRBV2 and J is TRBJ2-7; no definite D call. Per the germline V gene, CDR1 is SNHLY and CDR2 is FYNNEI. Trimming removed 7 bases from V and 5 bases from J, with 12 bases in between. This CDR3 spans 12 amino acids. The CDR3 region is CASKAWRHEQYF. The CDR3 coding sequence is TGTGCCAGCAAGGCCTGGCGACACGAGCAGTACTTC.

The chain links TRBV29-1 to TRBJ2-1, with TRBD2 identical over 12 bases. The CDR3 has 15 amino acids. Germline-derived CDR1 and CDR2 are SQVTM and ANQGSEA. V lost 2 bases, J lost 8 bases, and 7 bases stayed unmatched. The CDR3 sequence: CSVELPSGGADEQFF. CDR3 nucleotides: TGCAGCGTTGAACTCCCTAGCGGGGGGGCGGATGAGCAGTTCTTC.

This sequence joins TRBV2 and TRBJ1-5; no definite D call. This CDR3 comprises 15 residues. Germline V CDR1 and CDR2: SNHLY, FYNNEI. With 0 bases removed from V and 9 bases from J, the gap between germline ends came to 15 bases. The CDR3 coding sequence is TGTGCCAGCAGTGAAGCGCGGGCAGTGTGGGGGCCCCAGCATTTT. Residues: CASSEARAVWGPQHF.

The chain uses TRBV12-5 and TRBJ2-3; D is perhaps TRBD1 or TRBD2 (6 bases each). The CDR3 runs 15 residues. Trimming stripped 5 bases from V and 3 bases from J, with 15 bases between. In germline, CDR1 is LGHNT, CDR2 FRNRAP. CDR3 in amino acids: CASGPPGALTDTQYF. The CDR3, as DNA: TGTGCTAGTGGTCCCCCGGGGGCCCTGACAGATACGCAGTATTTT.

The chain links TRBV7-2 to TRBJ1-2; 9 positions agree with TRBD1. V lost 3 bases and J lost 3; bases outside the gene matches: 5. The V gene's germline CDR1 is SGHTA and CDR2 FQGNSA. CDR3 size: 15 residues. CDR3 amino acids: CASSFHRGRDYGYTF. The CDR3 bases are TGTGCCAGCAGCTTCCACAGGGGGCGGGACTATGGCTACACCTTC.

The chain is built from TRBV7-2 and TRBJ1-2; D is ambiguous. The CDR3 contains 15 residues. Germline loops: CDR1 SGHTA, CDR2 FQGNSA. V gave up 5 bases and J gave up 0 bases, with 13 bases separating them. The CDR3: CASSSQSSANYGYTF. CDR3 in DNA: TGTGCCAGCAGCAGCCAAAGCAGCGCTAACTATGGCTACACCTTC.

This chain connects TRBV18 to TRBJ1-2; D is uncertain. V lost 1 base and J 7 bases, leaving 10 bases between the germline ends. There are 13 residues in the CDR3. CDR1 and CDR2 from the germline V gene are KGHSH and LQKENI. The CDR3 region has the DNA TGTGCCAGCTCACCACAGGCAGAGGCTGGCTACACCTTC. Protein sequence: CASSPQAEAGYTF. Full variable domain (outside the CDR3, taken from reference TRBV18 and TRBJ1-2): NAGVMQNPRHLVRRRGQEARLRCSPMKGHSHVYWYRQLPEEGLKFMVYLQKENIIDESGMPKERFSAEFPKEGPSILRIQQVVRGDSAAYFCASSPQAEAGYTFGSGTRLTVV.

The V gene is TRBV5-6, the J gene TRBJ2-1, with D tentatively TRBD1 (8 bases). The CDR3 has 16 residues. Germline V gene sequence: CDR1 SGHDT, CDR2 YYEEEE. Trimming shortened V by 4 bases and J by 7 bases, and 21 bases separated the two germline ends. The CDR3 nucleotides read TGTGCCAGCAGCCGACGGGGGGTGACAGGGGTGAATGAGCAGTTCTTC. As protein: CASSRRGVTGVNEQFF.

There are a few counts of this clone. This sequence joins TRBV7-2 and TRBJ2-7; the D call may be TRBD1 or TRBD2 (5 bases each). CDR3 length equals 12 residues. Germline V gene sequence: CDR1 SGHTA, CDR2 FQGNSA. V lost 5 bases, J lost 7 bases, and 12 bases lay in between. This CDR3 reads CASSPGTWEQYF. Here the CDR3 DNA reads TGTGCCAGCAGCCCTGGGACCTGGGAGCAGTACTTC.

The rearrangement joins TRBV19 to TRBJ2-7, with a weak D call TRBD2 (5 bases). Germline assignment: CDR1 LNHDA and CDR2 SQIVND (reference sequence). The V end was cut by 5 bases, the J end by 2 bases, with 10 bases between. This CDR3 spans 13 amino acids. This chain's CDR3 is CASSGPGTYEQYF. CDR3 DNA: TGTGCCAGTAGTGGGCCGGGAACCTACGAGCAGTACTTC.

Here the CDR3 DNA reads TGTGCCAGCAGTGAACAGGGTAACTATGGCTACACCTTC. It yields the protein CASSEQGNYGYTF. V is TRBV6-1 and J is TRBJ1-2, with D possibly matching TRBD1 (5 bases). Trimming left V 2 bases short and J 1 base short, with 5 bases between. CDR3 size: 13 residues. The V gene's germline CDR1 is MNHNS and CDR2 SASEGT.

The chain is built from TRBV4-2 and TRBJ2-3; 13 nucleotides line up with TRBD2. The CDR3 has 17 residues. Trimming took 4 bases from V and 8 from J; bases not matched to a gene: 12. Per the germline V gene, CDR1 is LGHNA and CDR2 is YNFKEQ. CDR3 DNA sequence: TGTGCCAGCAGCCGGGAGACTAGCGGGGGGAATCGAGGTACGCAGTATTTT. Its protein is CASSRETSGGNRGTQYF.

The DNA of the CDR3 is TGTGCCTGGAGTCCGCCTGGAGTATTTTCACCCCTCCACTTT. Protein product: CAWSPPGVFSPLHF. V is TRBV30 and J is TRBJ1-6; D remains unclear. CDR1 GTSNPN and CDR2 SVGIG come from the germline V gene (reference sequence). This CDR3 has 14 amino acids. The germline V and J ends were trimmed by 2 bases and 9 bases, with 14 bases remaining between them.

This clone was counted a single time. This rearrangement joins TRBV6-5 to TRBJ2-7, with 9 nucleotides matching TRBD1. CDR1 is MNHEY, CDR2 SVGAGI, per germline. This CDR3 has 14 residues. The V gene end was trimmed by 0 bases and the J gene end by 4 bases; junction bases not matched to a gene: 1. In nucleotides, the CDR3 is TGTGCCAGCAGTTACTCGACAGGGGGGTACGAGCAGTACTTC. Amino acid sequence: CASSYSTGGYEQYF.

The chain couples TRBV7-2 to TRBJ2-3; unclear D gene. Germline-derived CDR1 and CDR2 are SGHTA and FQGNSA. The CDR3 has 14 amino acids. V lost 0 bases and J lost 0, with 4 bases in between. The CDR3 region is CASSLAASTDTQYF. CDR3 DNA sequence: TGTGCCAGCAGCTTAGCGGCCAGCACAGATACGCAGTATTTT.